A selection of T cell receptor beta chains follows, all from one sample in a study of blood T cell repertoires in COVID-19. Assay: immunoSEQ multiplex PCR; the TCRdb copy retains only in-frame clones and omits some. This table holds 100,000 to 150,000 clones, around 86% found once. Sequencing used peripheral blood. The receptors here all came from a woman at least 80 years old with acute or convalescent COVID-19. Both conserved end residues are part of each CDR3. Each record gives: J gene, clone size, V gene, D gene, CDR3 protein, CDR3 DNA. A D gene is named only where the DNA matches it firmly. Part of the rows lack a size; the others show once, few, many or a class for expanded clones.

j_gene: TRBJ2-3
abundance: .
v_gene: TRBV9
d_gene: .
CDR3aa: CASSVGGVGADTQYF
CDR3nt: TGTGCCAGCAGCGTAGGCGGGGTAGGCGCAGATACGCAGTATTTT

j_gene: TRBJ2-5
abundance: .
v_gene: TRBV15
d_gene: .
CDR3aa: CATSRGGAQETQYF
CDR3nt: TGTGCCACCAGCAGGGGAGGTGCACAAGAGACCCAGTACTTC

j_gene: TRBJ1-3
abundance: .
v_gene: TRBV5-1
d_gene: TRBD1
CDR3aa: CASSLSNRGSGNTIYF
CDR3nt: TGCGCCAGCAGCTTGTCCAACAGGGGCTCTGGAAACACCATATATTTT

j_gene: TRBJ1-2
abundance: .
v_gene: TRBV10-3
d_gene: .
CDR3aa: CAISRDTRNYGYTF
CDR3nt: TGTGCCATCAGCCGGGACACTAGGAACTATGGCTACACCTTC

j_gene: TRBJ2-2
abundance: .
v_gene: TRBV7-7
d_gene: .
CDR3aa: CASSSPLVGELFF
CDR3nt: TGTGCCAGCAGCTCCCCACTGGTCGGGGAGCTGTTTTTT

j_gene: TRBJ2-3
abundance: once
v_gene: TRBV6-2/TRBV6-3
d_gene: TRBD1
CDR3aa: CASSPVTGTEVIDTQYF
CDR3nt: TGTGCCAGCAGTCCGGTGACCGGGACAGAAGTTATAGATACGCAGTATTTT

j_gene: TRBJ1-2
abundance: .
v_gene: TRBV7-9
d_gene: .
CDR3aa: CASSFGRREIYGYTF
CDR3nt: TGTGCCAGCAGCTTTGGCCGACGGGAAATCTATGGCTACACCTTC

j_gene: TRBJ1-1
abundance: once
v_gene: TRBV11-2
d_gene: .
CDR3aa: CASSTGPSNTEAFF
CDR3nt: TGTGCCAGCAGTACGGGTCCCTCTAACACTGAAGCTTTCTTT

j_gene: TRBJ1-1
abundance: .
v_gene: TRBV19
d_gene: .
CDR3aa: CASSGTAGAEAFF
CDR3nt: TGTGCCAGTAGCGGTACGGCCGGGGCTGAAGCTTTCTTT

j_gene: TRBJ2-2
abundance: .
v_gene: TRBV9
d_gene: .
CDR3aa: CASSGAPIGGLGELFF
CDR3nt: TGTGCCAGCAGCGGGGCCCCAATAGGGGGACTAGGGGAGCTGTTTTTT

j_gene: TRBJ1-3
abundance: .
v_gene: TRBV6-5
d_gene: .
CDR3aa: CASSYGAVDSGNTIYF
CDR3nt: TGTGCCAGCAGTTACGGGGCAGTCGACTCTGGAAACACCATATATTTT

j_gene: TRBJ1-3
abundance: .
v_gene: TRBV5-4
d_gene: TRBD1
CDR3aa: CASSFYSGGGNTIYF
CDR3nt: TGTGCCAGCAGCTTTTACTCAGGGGGAGGAAACACCATATATTTT

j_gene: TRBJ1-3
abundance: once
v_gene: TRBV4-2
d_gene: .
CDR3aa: CASSDGGGNTIYF
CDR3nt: TGTGCCAGCAGCGATGGAGGTGGAAACACCATATATTTT

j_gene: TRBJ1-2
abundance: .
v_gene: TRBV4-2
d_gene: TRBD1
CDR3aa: CASSRGTAEDGYTF
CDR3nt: TGTGCCAGCAGCCGAGGGACAGCGGAGGATGGCTACACCTTC

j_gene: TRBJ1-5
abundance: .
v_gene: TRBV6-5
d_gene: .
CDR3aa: CASSDGQINQPQHF
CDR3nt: TGTGCCAGCAGCGACGGACAAATCAATCAGCCCCAGCATTTT

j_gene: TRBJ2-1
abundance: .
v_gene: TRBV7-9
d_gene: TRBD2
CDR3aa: CASQSGGNNEQFF
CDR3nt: TGTGCCAGCCAAAGCGGGGGAAACAATGAGCAGTTCTTC

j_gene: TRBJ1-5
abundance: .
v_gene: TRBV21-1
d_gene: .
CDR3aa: CASGRRRQPQHF
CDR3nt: TGTGCCTCCGGACGGAGGCGGCAGCCCCAGCATTTT

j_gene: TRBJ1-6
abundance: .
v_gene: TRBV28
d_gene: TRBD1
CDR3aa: CASQSRDRKLRFPNSPLHF
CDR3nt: TGTGCCAGCCAAAGCCGGGACAGAAAACTCCGATTCCCCAATTCACCCCTCCACTTT

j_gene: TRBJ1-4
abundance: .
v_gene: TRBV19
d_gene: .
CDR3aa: CASSIPGQSNEKLFF
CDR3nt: TGTGCCAGTAGTATACCGGGACAATCTAATGAAAAACTGTTTTTT

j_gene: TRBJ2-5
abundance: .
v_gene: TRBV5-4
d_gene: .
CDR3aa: CASSLSTGTGFWETQYF
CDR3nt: TGTGCCAGCAGCTTAAGCACAGGGACGGGATTCTGGGAGACCCAGTACTTC

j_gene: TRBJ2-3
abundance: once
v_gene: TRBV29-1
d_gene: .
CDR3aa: CSVQTGLSTDTQYF
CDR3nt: TGCAGCGTCCAGACAGGTCTTAGCACAGATACGCAGTATTTT

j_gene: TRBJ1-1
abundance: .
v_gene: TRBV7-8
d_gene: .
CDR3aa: CASSSQTVMNTEAFF
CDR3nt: TGTGCCAGCAGCAGCCAAACAGTCATGAACACTGAAGCTTTCTTT

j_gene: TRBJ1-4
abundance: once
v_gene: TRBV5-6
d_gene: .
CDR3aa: CASSPGGGEVFF
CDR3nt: TGTGCCAGCAGCCCGGGGGGAGGGGAAGTGTTTTTT

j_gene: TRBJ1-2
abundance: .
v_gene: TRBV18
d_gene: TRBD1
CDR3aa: CASSPGDRGPYGYTF
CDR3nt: TGTGCCAGCTCACCCGGGGACAGGGGGCCGTATGGCTACACCTTC

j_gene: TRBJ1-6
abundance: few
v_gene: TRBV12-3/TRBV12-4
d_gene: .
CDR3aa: CASSRQRSPLHF
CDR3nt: TGTGCCAGCAGTCGACAGCGTTCACCCCTCCACTTT

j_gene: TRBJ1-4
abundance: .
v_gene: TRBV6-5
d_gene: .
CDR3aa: CASSGGIGEKLFF
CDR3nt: TGTGCCAGCAGCGGCGGAATAGGTGAAAAACTGTTTTTT

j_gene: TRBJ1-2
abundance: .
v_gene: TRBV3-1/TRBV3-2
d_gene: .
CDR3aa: CASSPRQVGGYTF
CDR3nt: TGTGCCAGCAGCCCAAGGCAGGTAGGAGGCTACACCTTC

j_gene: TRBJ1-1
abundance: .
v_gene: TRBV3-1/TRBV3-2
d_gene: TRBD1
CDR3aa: CASSQFGTGEAFF
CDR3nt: TGTGCCAGCAGCCAATTCGGGACAGGGGAAGCTTTCTTT

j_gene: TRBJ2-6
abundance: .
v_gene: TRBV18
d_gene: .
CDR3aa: CASSLRGANVLTF
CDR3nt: TGTGCCAGCTCTCTGCGTGGGGCCAACGTCCTGACTTTC